Listed below are T cell receptor beta chains from one sample, sequenced in a study of spatial heterogeneity in lung cancer. TCRdb used MiXCR to reprocess the 5' RACE reads, holding one entry per CDR3 protein. The sample has about 52,000 distinct CDR3 sequences; less than 9.5% are singletons. This sample comprised PBMCs, obtained at follow-up. These receptors were taken from a female donor with early-stage non-small cell lung cancer. Both conserved end residues are part of each CDR3. The D gene is left open where the match is weak. Size is stated for part of the rows, as once, few or many counts, or as a class when the clone is expanded.

V,J,size,D,CDR3,DNA
TRBV6-1,TRBJ1-6,many,TRBD1,CASSVVARTGDSPLHF,TGTGCCAGCAGTGTGGTCGCGAGGACAGGGGATTCACCCCTCCACTTT
TRBV9,TRBJ2-1,many,TRBD2,CASSVSSGPGYNEQFF,TGTGCCAGCAGCGTATCTAGCGGGCCTGGCTACAATGAGCAGTTCTTC
TRBV20-1,TRBJ2-5,.,TRBD2,CSASRSGGNQETQYF,TGCAGTGCTAGTAGGAGCGGGGGGAACCAAGAGACCCAGTACTTC
TRBV29-1,TRBJ1-2,many,.,CSVEDKRVDSLLF,TGCAGCGTTGAAGATAAGAGGGTGGACTCCCTTCTCTTC
TRBV7-8,TRBJ2-5,few,.,CASSLRAGAETQYF,TGTGCCAGCAGCTTAAGGGCGGGGGCAGAGACCCAGTACTTC
TRBV5-1,TRBJ2-7,many,TRBD2,CASPYWTSGGSYEQYF,TGCGCCAGCCCATACTGGACTAGCGGGGGATCCTACGAGCAGTACTTC
TRBV7-2,TRBJ1-5,many,.,CASSLMALSGNQPQHF,TGTGCCAGCAGCTTAATGGCGTTGTCCGGCAATCAGCCCCAGCATTTT
TRBV14,TRBJ1-3,few,.,CASSLPIGNTIYF,TGTGCCAGCAGCCTACCGATTGGAAACACCATATATTTT
TRBV6-2/TRBV6-3,TRBJ1-2,many,.,CASRRGFYGYTF,TGTGCCAGCCGTCGGGGATTCTATGGCTACACCTTC
TRBV5-6,TRBJ2-7,.,TRBD1,CASSTTGTGIPGEQYF,TGTGCCAGCAGCACGACCGGGACAGGGATACCGGGTGAGCAGTACTTC
TRBV2,TRBJ1-1,few,.,CASSDQGYEAFF,TGTGCCAGCAGTGATCAGGGCTATGAAGCTTTCTTT
TRBV2,TRBJ2-3,.,.,CASSLGYADTQYF,TGTGCCAGCAGTTTAGGATATGCAGATACGCAGTATTTT
TRBV18,TRBJ1-3,.,.,CASSFGSSGNTIYF,TGTGCCAGCTCATTCGGCAGCTCTGGAAACACCATATATTTT
TRBV5-1,TRBJ1-5,medium-sized,.,CASSLEPGGNQPQHF,TGCGCCAGCAGCTTGGAGCCGGGGGGTAATCAGCCCCAGCATTTT
TRBV11-2,TRBJ2-1,many,.,CASSSQGINYNEQFF,TGTGCCAGCAGTTCTCAGGGCATTAACTACAATGAGCAGTTCTTC
TRBV4-3,TRBJ2-7,many,.,CASSQDRGYEQYF,TGCGCCAGCAGCCAAGATCGGGGCTACGAGCAGTACTTC
TRBV11-2,TRBJ2-2,.,TRBD1,CASSVTGGVNTGELFF,TGTGCCAGCAGCGTTACAGGGGGCGTGAACACCGGGGAGCTGTTTTTT
TRBV12-3/TRBV12-4,TRBJ2-3,many,.,CASALGALADTQYF,TGTGCCAGCGCCCTAGGGGCCTTGGCAGATACGCAGTATTTT
TRBV5-5,TRBJ2-7,many,.,CASSLLADRAYEQYF,TGTGCCAGCAGCTTACTGGCGGATAGAGCCTACGAGCAGTACTTC
TRBV6-4,TRBJ2-5,.,.,CASSGVLEETQYF,TGTGCCAGCAGTGGGGTCTTGGAAGAGACCCAGTACTTC
TRBV12-3/TRBV12-4,TRBJ2-5,.,.,CASSGDGFQETQYF,TGTGCCAGCAGTGGGGACGGCTTCCAAGAGACCCAGTACTTC
TRBV5-1,TRBJ2-7,few,.,CASTRDTSSYEQYF,TGCGCCAGCACCCGGGACACCAGCTCCTACGAGCAGTACTTC
TRBV7-2,TRBJ2-3,few,.,CASSLQQLPDTQYF,TGTGCCAGCAGCCTGCAGCAGTTGCCCGATACGCAGTATTTT
TRBV5-1,TRBJ2-3,.,TRBD1,CATRWTGSTDTQYF,TGCGCCACCCGATGGACAGGGAGCACAGATACGCAGTATTTT
TRBV5-1,TRBJ2-7,.,.,CASSFQQGSYEQYF,TGCGCCAGCAGCTTCCAACAGGGATCCTACGAGCAGTACTTC
TRBV20-1,TRBJ2-3,many,.,CSASGVGSTDTQYF,TGCAGTGCTAGCGGGGTGGGGAGCACAGATACGCAGTATTTT
TRBV20-1,TRBJ1-5,many,.,CSAVVFGDQPQHF,TGCAGTGCTGTGGTTTTCGGAGATCAGCCCCAGCATTTT
TRBV5-1,TRBJ2-5,.,TRBD1,CASSGQGKSETQYF,TGCGCCAGCAGCGGACAGGGAAAGTCCGAGACCCAGTACTTC
TRBV12-3/TRBV12-4,TRBJ1-5,.,.,CASSSRPNSNQPQHF,TGTGCCAGCAGTTCCCGACCGAACTCTAATCAGCCCCAGCATTTT
TRBV7-9,TRBJ2-5,.,.,CASSLGDWPAEETQYF,TGTGCCAGCAGCTTAGGAGATTGGCCGGCGGAGGAGACCCAGTACTTC
TRBV20-1,TRBJ2-2,many,TRBD2,CSARDVASGGTTGELFF,TGCAGTGCTAGAGATGTGGCTAGCGGGGGAACCACCGGGGAGCTGTTTTTT
TRBV15,TRBJ1-5,many,TRBD1,CATSRGQGIQPQHF,TGTGCCACCAGCAGAGGACAGGGGATTCAGCCCCAGCATTTT
TRBV20-1,TRBJ2-1,.,TRBD2,CSARERGGSRYNEQFF,TGCAGTGCTAGAGAACGGGGGGGGTCGCGTTACAATGAGCAGTTCTTC
TRBV29-1,TRBJ1-2,.,.,CSVVRGDYGYTF,TGCAGCGTTGTAAGGGGCGACTATGGCTACACCTTC
TRBV10-3,TRBJ1-2,.,TRBD1,CAISDDLSGDRGSYGYTF,TGTGCCATCAGTGACGACCTGAGCGGGGACAGGGGTTCCTATGGCTACACCTTC
TRBV29-1,TRBJ1-1,many,.,CSVNSGRDTEAFF,TGCAGCGTAAATTCCGGACGCGACACTGAAGCTTTCTTT
TRBV7-2,TRBJ1-6,few,.,CASSLESWFNSPLHF,TGTGCCAGCAGCTTAGAATCATGGTTCAATTCACCCCTCCACTTT
TRBV18,TRBJ2-1,.,.,CASSPTGGSRNEQFF,TGTGCCAGCTCACCAACCGGAGGCTCACGAAATGAGCAGTTCTTC
TRBV12-3/TRBV12-4,TRBJ2-3,few,.,CASSLILAEQADTQYF,TGTGCCAGCAGTTTGATATTAGCGGAGCAGGCAGATACGCAGTATTTT
TRBV2,TRBJ1-6,.,.,CASSPEPTGSYNSPLHF,TGTGCCAGCAGCCCGGAACCGACGGGCTCCTATAATTCACCCCTCCACTTT
TRBV6-2/TRBV6-3,TRBJ2-1,.,TRBD2,CASTERGGRNEQFF,TGTGCCAGCACCGAGCGGGGGGGTAGGAATGAGCAGTTCTTC
TRBV7-9,TRBJ1-1,.,.,CASRSGSRAEAFF,TGTGCCAGCAGGTCGGGTAGCAGGGCTGAAGCTTTCTTT